This section outlines one T cell receptor (beta chain) sequence together with its context. Its antigen is currently unknown. The CDR3 loop spans 17 amino acids. Germline V lookup: CDR1 SGHRS, CDR2 YFSETQ. V shed 4 bases and J 2 bases; nucleotides not matched to a gene: 13. The sort gate was single viable CD3+CD4+CD8-CD45RO+ cells for memory CD4+ T cells. The data stem from a study of memory CD4+ T cells and cytomegalovirus serostatus. Study-level findings and limits: CD4+ memory repertoires contained about two fifths of the 164 reported CMV TCRbeta sequences. A US-trained random forest predicted CMV serostatus with median AUC about 0.92.

Original handling: After removing out-of-frame reads, under 2.5 million distinct TCRbeta sequences remained. Clones were sequenced by immunoSEQ multiplex PCR, and TCRdb holds only the in-frame ones, with some missing. That table is the source of V, J and clone size, and D and trimming were worked out from the DNA. The table has 50,000 or so clones, about 70% seen once. V usage is TRBV5-1 and J usage is TRBJ2-3, with TRBD1 matching over 7 bases. This receptor was taken from an adult in good health and CMV-seropositive. The sequencing sample was made of memory CD4+ T cells from blood. The CDR3: CASSARRQGLSTDTQYF. CDR3 DNA sequence: TGCGCCAGCAGCGCCCGTAGACAGGGCCTGTCCACAGATACGCAGTATTTT.